What follows describes a single T cell receptor (beta chain). Generated by immunoSEQ multiplex PCR, the TCRdb table keeps only in-frame clones and is missing some. The top ten clones hold over 1.5% of a sample with fewer than 250,000 clones, approximately 84% of them seen once. CDR1 and CDR2 from the germline V gene are SGHTA and FQGNSA. Trimming took 0 bases from V and 3 from J, leaving 5 bases between them. CDR3 length equals 13 residues. The entry originates in a study of blood T cell repertoires in COVID-19. Study-wide background: Samples taken during acute and convalescent COVID-19 were collected in the United States, Italy and Spain.

The source is an elderly woman with acute or convalescent COVID-19. Sequences were obtained from peripheral blood. The chain couples TRBV7-2 to TRBJ2-5, with TRBD2 as a possible D gene (5 bases). In DNA, the CDR3 is TGTGCCAGCAGCTTAGCTAGCGAAGAGACCCAGTACTTC. This sequence encodes CASSLASEETQYF.